These 10 T cell receptor beta chains originate from one sample sequenced in a study of cytomegalovirus exposure and HLA in healthy donors. Vbeta (60) and Jbeta (13) primers were used in the PCR. Using immunoSEQ multiplex PCR, the repertoire was profiled, and TCRdb retains in-frame clones only, with some absent. The repertoire holds about 160,000 clones, with more than 75% as singletons. Sequencing used PBMCs. These receptors came from a man between 18 and 29 years old in good health and CMV-seropositive.

This clone was counted between two and nine times. The rearrangement links TRBV9 to TRBJ2-7; 8 positions match TRBD2. The CDR3 totals 17 residues. Germline V gene data show CDR1 as SGDLS and CDR2 as YYNGEE. The V and J ends lost 1 base and 0 bases, in that order; junction bases with no gene match: 9. CDR3 residues: CASSVTRRRGVSYEQYF. Written as DNA, the CDR3 is TGTGCCAGCAGCGTAACCCGTCGGCGGGGGGTCTCCTACGAGCAGTACTTC.

This clone was seen only once. This chain joins TRBV28 and TRBJ2-5; D not certain. The J call may not be correct, given that the DNA end is closer to TRBJ2-7. The CDR3 consists of 14 residues. Germline lookup yields CDR1 MDHEN and CDR2 SYDVKM. CDR3 in DNA: TGTGCCAGCACCTCTCAGGTCGATACCTACGAGCAGTACTTC. Its protein product is CASTSQVDTYEQYF.

V and J are TRBV7-2 and TRBJ2-7; 10 positions agree with TRBD1. V was clipped by 5 bases and J by 5 bases; unmatched bases: 9. Germline V gene sequence: CDR1 SGHTA, CDR2 FQGNSA. The CDR3 is 15 amino acids. The CDR3, as DNA: TGTGCCAGCAGCCCCCGTAGACAGGGGGCCCACGAGCAGTACTTC. It specifies CASSPRRQGAHEQYF.

J is TRBJ1-2 and V is TRBV4-3; TRBD1 might be the D (6 bases). Germline lookup yields CDR1 LGHNA and CDR2 YSLEER. Deletions cut 0 bases from V and 6 bases from J, with 23 bases between. This CDR3 contains 18 residues. For the CDR3, the DNA is TGCGCCAGCAGCCAAGAATCGTTTTACAGGGCCGCTTCGAATGGCTACACCTTC. Residues: CASSQESFYRAASNGYTF.

This rearrangement joins TRBV9 to TRBJ2-7; TRBD2 matches 10 bases. Per germline, CDR1 SGDLS and CDR2 YYNGEE. The CDR3 covers 15 residues. The V and J ends lost 3 bases and 2 bases, in that order; junction bases with no gene match: 5. CDR3 protein: CASSATSGFPYEQYF. CDR3 nucleotide sequence: TGTGCCAGCAGCGCGACTAGCGGGTTTCCCTACGAGCAGTACTTC.

V usage is TRBV7-3 and J usage is TRBJ2-7; 9 bases line up with TRBD1. The CDR3 loop spans 15 amino acids. Germline values: CDR1 SGHTA, CDR2 FQGTGA. V lost 4 bases, J lost 5 bases, and 9 bases stayed unmatched. The CDR3 DNA reads as TGTGCCAGCAGCTCTGGGACAGGGTTTAACGACGAGCAGTACTTC. Encoded protein: CASSSGTGFNDEQYF.

The chain recombines TRBV2 with TRBJ1-5, with 8 nucleotides matching TRBD1. CDR1 is SNHLY and CDR2 is FYNNEI in the germline V gene. The trim removed 7 bases at V and 3 bases at J, leaving 2 bases unmatched. CDR3 length equals 13 residues. CDR3 protein: CASKGQVNQPQHF. CDR3 sequence (DNA): TGTGCCAGCAAGGGACAGGTCAATCAGCCCCAGCATTTT.

The genes are TRBV11-2 and TRBJ1-5; D unresolved. The V and J ends lost 5 bases and 1 base respectively, with 9 bases between them. The CDR3 is 14 amino acids. The V gene's germline CDR1 is SGHAT and CDR2 FQNNGV. In DNA form, the CDR3 reads TGTGCCAGCAGCCAAACCGGGAGCAATCAGCCCCAGCATTTT. As protein: CASSQTGSNQPQHF.

The table lists this clone with a few counts. The chain uses TRBV5-1 and TRBJ1-1; perhaps TRBD1 as D (5 bases). The CDR3 is made up of 14 amino acids. In germline, CDR1 is SGHRS, CDR2 YFSETQ. V lost 1 base to trimming and J lost 1 base, with 8 bases between them. In DNA, the CDR3 is TGCGCCAGCAGCTTGTTCCAGGGGAACACTGAAGCTTTCTTT. It encodes CASSLFQGNTEAFF.

The J gene is TRBJ1-3, the V gene TRBV7-9; 8 bases match TRBD1. Germline V gives CDR1 SEHNR, CDR2 FQNEAQ (reference sequence). The CDR3 has 15 residues. Germline trimming cut 5 bases from V and 2 bases from J; bases unmatched to any gene: 5. For the CDR3, the DNA is TGTGCCAGCAGCCCGGGACAGGTGCCTGGAAACACCATATATTTT. This gives the protein CASSPGQVPGNTIYF.